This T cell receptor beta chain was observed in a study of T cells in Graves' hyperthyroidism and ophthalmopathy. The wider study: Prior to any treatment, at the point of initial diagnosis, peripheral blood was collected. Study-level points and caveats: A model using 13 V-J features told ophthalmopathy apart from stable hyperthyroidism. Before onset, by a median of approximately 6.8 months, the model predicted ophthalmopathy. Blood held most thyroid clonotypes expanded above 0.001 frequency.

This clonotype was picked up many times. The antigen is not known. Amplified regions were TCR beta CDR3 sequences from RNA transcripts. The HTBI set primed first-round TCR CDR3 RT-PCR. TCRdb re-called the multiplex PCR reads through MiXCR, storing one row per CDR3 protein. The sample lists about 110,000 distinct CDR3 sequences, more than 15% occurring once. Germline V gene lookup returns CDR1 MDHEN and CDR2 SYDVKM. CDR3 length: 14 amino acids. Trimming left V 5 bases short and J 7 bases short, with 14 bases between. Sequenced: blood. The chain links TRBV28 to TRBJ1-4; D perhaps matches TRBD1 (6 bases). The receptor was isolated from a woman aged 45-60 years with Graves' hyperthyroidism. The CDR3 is CASSTGTKIEKLFF. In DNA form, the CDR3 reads TGTGCCAGCAGTACCGGGACAAAGATTGAAAAACTGTTTTTT.